This T cell receptor beta chain was found in a study of T-cell memory formation after mild COVID-19. TCRdb passed the 5' RACE reads through MiXCR, listing each CDR3 protein once. This table holds around 300,000 distinct CDR3 sequences, roughly an eighth found once. Ten or more counts support this clonotype. The CDR3 has 13 residues. V was trimmed by 8 bases and J by 0 bases, leaving 11 bases between them. Germline values: CDR1 SNHLY, CDR2 FYNNEI. The receptor was isolated from a man younger than 35 who had mild COVID-19 (a few samples of this study predate the infection). Cell type and time point are not known. V and J are TRBV2 and TRBJ2-7, with D uncertain. The sample was PBMCs or a T cell subset sorted from them (not recorded which). CDR3 sequence reads: CASEREASYEQYV. The CDR3 DNA follows: TGTGCCAGCGAAAGGGAAGCCTCCTACGAGCAGTACGTC.